This T cell receptor beta chain was found in a study of blood T cell repertoires in COVID-19. Across the study: The origin of the acute and convalescent COVID-19 samples was the United States, Italy and Spain. In each case, the material was cDNA or gDNA derived from T cells, B-cell-depleted T cells, or PBMCs.

CDR3 size: 15 residues. Losses at the gene ends were 4 bases for V and 0 bases for J; bases not matched to a gene: 2. CDR1 is SGHTS, CDR2 YDEGEE, per germline. In the source study's methods: Reference gene primer amplification gave nucleated cell count estimates. The table came from immunoSEQ multiplex PCR; TCRdb's copy has only in-frame clones and leaves some out. That table furnishes V, J and clone size, whereas the DNA furnished D and trimming. The table has some 530,000 clones, roughly 85% seen once. Sequencing was carried out using peripheral blood. The source is a human donor in a cohort sampled during active COVID-19. This chain links TRBV5-8 with TRBJ2-1, with 9 bases that match TRBD2. This chain's CDR3 is CASSNSGSSYNEQFF. Written as DNA, the CDR3 is TGTGCCAGCAGCAATAGCGGGAGCTCCTACAATGAGCAGTTCTTC.